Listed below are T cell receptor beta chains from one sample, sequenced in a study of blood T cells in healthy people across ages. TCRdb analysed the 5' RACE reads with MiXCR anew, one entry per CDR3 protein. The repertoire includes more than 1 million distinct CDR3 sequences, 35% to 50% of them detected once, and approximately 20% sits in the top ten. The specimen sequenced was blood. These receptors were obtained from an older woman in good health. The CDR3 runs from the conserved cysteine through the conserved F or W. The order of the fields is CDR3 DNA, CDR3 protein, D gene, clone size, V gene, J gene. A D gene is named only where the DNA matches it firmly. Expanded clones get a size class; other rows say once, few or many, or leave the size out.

CDR3nt: TGTGCCAGCAGTTACGCTCTGGGACAGGGAAACTCCTACGAGCAGTACTTC
CDR3aa: CASSYALGQGNSYEQYF
d_gene: TRBD1
abundance: few
v_gene: TRBV6-6
j_gene: TRBJ2-7

CDR3nt: TGTGCCAGCAGTTCAAGACGGGCTAGCAATCAGCCCCAGCATTTT
CDR3aa: CASSSRRASNQPQHF
d_gene: -
abundance: few
v_gene: TRBV6-6
j_gene: TRBJ1-5

CDR3nt: TGCAGTGGCGTGGGACAGTTTAGGACTAGCGGCAACGAGCAGTACTTC
CDR3aa: CSGVGQFRTSGNEQYF
d_gene: TRBD2
abundance: few
v_gene: TRBV20-1
j_gene: TRBJ2-7

CDR3nt: TGTGCCATCAGTGAGTCGGACGGCTCCTACAATGAGCAGTACTTC
CDR3aa: CAISESDGSYNEQYF
d_gene: -
abundance: -
v_gene: TRBV10-3
j_gene: TRBJ2-7

CDR3nt: TGCAGTGCTAGAGATTGGGCGGTTGGCTCCTACAATGAGCAGTTCTTC
CDR3aa: CSARDWAVGSYNEQFF
d_gene: -
abundance: -
v_gene: TRBV20-1
j_gene: TRBJ2-1

CDR3nt: TGCAGTGCTAGCCAGGCGAGCGCGGGGAGGTACGAGCAGTACTTC
CDR3aa: CSASQASAGRYEQYF
d_gene: -
abundance: once
v_gene: TRBV20-1
j_gene: TRBJ2-7

CDR3nt: TGCGCCAGCAGTCACACCAGTGGGGGGGAGCAGTTCTTC
CDR3aa: CASSHTSGGEQFF
d_gene: -
abundance: -
v_gene: TRBV4-1
j_gene: TRBJ2-1

CDR3nt: TGTGCCAGCAGCCAAAAGCGGGGGACTAGCGGGAGGGAGAAACAAGAGACCCAGTACTTC
CDR3aa: CASSQKRGTSGREKQETQYF
d_gene: TRBD2
abundance: few
v_gene: TRBV11-2
j_gene: TRBJ2-5

CDR3nt: TGCGCCTCCGCGCCCCTAGCGGGGGATGGGGTGAATGAGCAGTTCTTC
CDR3aa: CASAPLAGDGVNEQFF
d_gene: TRBD2
abundance: -
v_gene: TRBV5-1
j_gene: TRBJ2-1

CDR3nt: TGTGCCAGCAGCACCCTAGCGGGAGGGCTGTCAGATACGCAGTATTTT
CDR3aa: CASSTLAGGLSDTQYF
d_gene: TRBD2
abundance: -
v_gene: TRBV7-6
j_gene: TRBJ2-3

CDR3nt: TGTGCCAGCTCACCCGATGGACTAGCGGGAGCAGAGTTCTTC
CDR3aa: CASSPDGLAGAEFF
d_gene: TRBD2
abundance: -
v_gene: TRBV18
j_gene: TRBJ2-1

CDR3nt: TGTGCCAGCAGTACCGGGACTAGCGGGAGTGGGGGAGAGACCCAGTACTTC
CDR3aa: CASSTGTSGSGGETQYF
d_gene: TRBD2
abundance: few
v_gene: TRBV28
j_gene: TRBJ2-5

CDR3nt: TGTGCCAGCAGTTTACAGTCCCCCCAGGGTAACTATGGCTACACCTTC
CDR3aa: CASSLQSPQGNYGYTF
d_gene: -
abundance: few
v_gene: TRBV6-6
j_gene: TRBJ1-2

CDR3nt: TGTGCCAGCAGTTTTCCGGGACAGGGTATTTGGGAGCAGTACTTC
CDR3aa: CASSFPGQGIWEQYF
d_gene: TRBD1
abundance: -
v_gene: TRBV3-1
j_gene: TRBJ2-5

CDR3nt: TGTGCCATCAGTGACCTGAGCGGGAGGGCCCCAAAAGACAATGAGCAGTTCTTC
CDR3aa: CAISDLSGRAPKDNEQFF
d_gene: TRBD2
abundance: -
v_gene: TRBV10-3
j_gene: TRBJ2-1

CDR3nt: TGTGCCAGCAGTTTAGTTAGTGATAATTCACCCCTCCACTTT
CDR3aa: CASSLVSDNSPLHF
d_gene: -
abundance: few
v_gene: TRBV27
j_gene: TRBJ1-6

CDR3nt: TGTGCCATCAGCAGGACTAGCGAGACCTACGAGCAGTACTTC
CDR3aa: CAISRTSETYEQYF
d_gene: TRBD2
abundance: -
v_gene: TRBV10-3
j_gene: TRBJ2-7

CDR3nt: TGTGCCAGCAGCACCTATTGGGGTGAAGCTTTCTTT
CDR3aa: CASSTYWGEAFF
d_gene: -
abundance: -
v_gene: TRBV7-2
j_gene: TRBJ1-1

CDR3nt: TGTGCCAGCAGTGAGAGGTTGCTAGCGGGAGAGGAAAAAGAGACCCAGTACTTC
CDR3aa: CASSERLLAGEEKETQYF
d_gene: TRBD2
abundance: few
v_gene: TRBV2
j_gene: TRBJ2-5

CDR3nt: TGCAGTGCGCGGGGGGATAGCAATCAGCCCCAGCATTTT
CDR3aa: CSARGDSNQPQHF
d_gene: -
abundance: many
v_gene: TRBV20-1
j_gene: TRBJ1-5

CDR3nt: TGCTCCGCGAACGGGAGGGCGAACACCGGGGAGCTGTTTTTT
CDR3aa: CSANGRANTGELFF
d_gene: TRBD2
abundance: -
v_gene: TRBV20-1
j_gene: TRBJ2-2

CDR3nt: TGTGCCAGCAGGAAGTTAGGGGACACAGATGGCTACACCTTC
CDR3aa: CASRKLGDTDGYTF
d_gene: -
abundance: many
v_gene: TRBV12-3/TRBV12-4
j_gene: TRBJ1-2